This TCR beta chain was observed in a study of STAT5B mutations in CD4+ large granular lymphocyte leukemia. Findings of the study overall: TRBV06-family usage was enriched in top patient clones (8/27) versus controls (2/35).

Note on this clone: The antigen remains undetermined.

Assay: immunoSEQ multiplex PCR; the TCRdb copy retains only in-frame clones and omits some. The sample yields 20,000 or so clones, about 88% seen once. Trimming stripped 4 bases from V and 5 bases from J, with 9 bases between. CDR3 size: 13 residues. Germline loops: CDR1 LNHDA, CDR2 SQIVND (reference sequence). The clonotype originates from a human donor in good health. The sequenced sample consisted of CD4+ T cells from blood buffy coats. This chain uses TRBV19 with TRBJ1-3, with D unresolved. CDR3 in amino acids: CASSTDGRNTIYF. The CDR3 DNA reads TGTGCCAGTAGTACGGACGGTAGAAACACCATATATTTT.